This T cell receptor beta chain was captured in a study of response to subunit inactivated influenza vaccine (dated by TCRdb to the late 2010s). For the wider study: Deep quantitative T cell receptor repertoire profiling was used in the study to track responses to a trivalent subunit inactivated influenza vaccine. Paper-wide results and their limitations: According to the authors, only a limited number of new T cells may be recruited by each seasonal influenza vaccination.

Library method: RT-PCR. Sequencing took place on an Illumina HiSeq 2500. The public reads were run again by TCRdb, first through fastp at Q25 and then through MiXCR, and only productive beta chains were kept. Each record represents a unique CDR3 protein, reported with the most common genes and DNA among its rows. The sample includes around 250,000 distinct CDR3 sequences, with 12% observed a single time. The top ten clones comprise 7.8% of the sample. Comment on this clonotype: Its antigen has not been determined. Base qualities were left out, and no much larger clone turns up one base away.

The CDR3 covers 15 residues, taking in both the cysteine and the phenylalanine. Just the 45-base CDR3 DNA is kept, in frame starting at base 1. The junction shows trimming of 5 bases on V and 0 bases on J, plus 11 bases between the germline ends. The germline V gene provides CDR1 SGHVS and CDR2 FQNEAQ. Source: non-naive T cells sorted from PBMCs, taken less than 15 days before vaccination. What the cell subset or site label conveys for this sample: memory T cell fraction. This receptor was taken from a man aged 50 to 60 who received an inactivated influenza vaccine. Donor details come from another sample of the same person, matched by shared clones. This chain joins TRBV7-8 to TRBJ2-1; matching of 5 bases hints at TRBD1 as the D gene. The base sequence is TGTGCCAGCAGCCAGGGCCGGAGCTCCTACAATGAGCAGTTCTTC. The encoded protein is CASSQGRSSYNEQFF.